One and the same sample provided the 24 T cell receptor beta chains below, sequenced in a study of graft-versus-host responses after intestinal transplantation. Their antigen targets remain unknown. Sequencing was performed with immunoSEQ multiplex PCR; in TCRdb, only in-frame clones are kept and a portion is missing. The table shows about 59,000 clones, with around 93% occurring only once. Sequencing used unstimulated CD4+ T cells sorted from spleen or lymph node cells, obtained before transplant. These receptors were obtained from a human donor who was the organ donor for an intestinal transplant.

In DNA form, the CDR3 reads TGCGCCAGCAGCTTGGGACAGGGGGCGAATTCACCCCTCCACTTT. Its protein is CASSLGQGANSPLHF. The chain carries TRBV5-1 and TRBJ1-6, with 10 positions matching TRBD1. V was clipped by 0 bases and J by 7 bases; unmatched bases: 1. The CDR3 contains 15 residues. CDR1 and CDR2 (germline): SGHRS, YFSETQ.

The chain links TRBV7-8 to TRBJ2-3; possibly TRBD2 for D (5 bases). The V end was cut by 4 bases, the J end by 2 bases, with 7 bases between. Germline CDR1 is SGHVS and CDR2 is FQNEAQ. The CDR3 contains 13 residues. CDR3 coding DNA: TGTGCCAGCAGCTCAGCGGTCACAGATACGCAGTATTTT. Protein product: CASSSAVTDTQYF.

V and J are TRBV19 and TRBJ2-7; 8 nucleotides align to TRBD1. The V gene end was trimmed by 3 bases and the J gene end by 3 bases; junction bases not matched to a gene: 1. CDR1 is LNHDA and CDR2 is SQIVND in the germline V gene (reference sequence). CDR3 size: 13 residues. The CDR3 is CASSITGGYEQYF. The CDR3, as DNA: TGTGCCAGTAGTATCACAGGGGGCTACGAGCAGTACTTC.

This chain links TRBV5-6 with TRBJ2-3; no reliable D call. The germline gives CDR1 SGHDT, CDR2 YYEEEE. There are 15 residues in the CDR3. Trimming removed 1 base from V and 6 bases from J, with 15 bases in between. CDR3 nucleotides: TGTGCCAGCAGCTTGCCATCTAGAACAAGGGATACGCAGTATTTT. Amino acid sequence: CASSLPSRTRDTQYF.

This sequence joins TRBV2 and TRBJ1-2; 7 nucleotides match TRBD1. The germline gives CDR1 SNHLY, CDR2 FYNNEI. V lost 2 bases to trimming and J lost 4 bases; unmatched junction nucleotides: 1. The CDR3 length is 13 residues. CDR3 sequence reads: CASSERTGYGYTF. The DNA of the CDR3 is TGTGCCAGCAGTGAACGGACAGGCTATGGCTACACCTTC.

This rearrangement joins TRBV6-5 to TRBJ1-6; no reliable D call. CDR1 is MNHEY and CDR2 is SVGAGI in the germline V gene. This CDR3 has 14 amino acids. V lost 5 bases and J 8 bases, leaving 13 bases between the germline ends. The CDR3 sequence: CASSDRPSYSPLHF. The CDR3 DNA reads TGTGCCAGCAGTGACCGACCGTCATATTCACCCCTCCACTTT.

Here the CDR3 DNA reads TGTGCCAGCACCATCCCTAGCCCGGCAGGGATCCACGAGCAGTACTTC. This codes for CASTIPSPAGIHEQYF. V is TRBV7-2 and J is TRBJ2-7; D might be TRBD1 or TRBD2, each matching 5 bases. The germline CDR1 and CDR2 sequences are SGHTA and FQGNSA. The V and J ends lost 7 bases and 5 bases respectively, with 24 bases between them. CDR3 size: 16 residues.

The chain has TRBV7-9 and TRBJ2-1, with D unclear. CDR1 SEHNR and CDR2 FQNEAQ come from the germline V gene (reference sequence). V gave up 4 bases and J gave up 4 bases, with 11 bases separating them. The CDR3 contains 14 residues. The CDR3 DNA sequence: TGTGCCAGCAGCTCTCTGTCCCCTTACAATGAGCAGTTCTTC. Protein: CASSSLSPYNEQFF.

The genes are TRBV5-1 and TRBJ2-3, with 16 nucleotides matching TRBD2. The CDR3 sequence is 18 residues long. V lost 0 bases to trimming and J lost 9 bases; unmatched junction nucleotides: 10. The germline V gene encodes CDR1 SGHRS and CDR2 YFSETQ. The chain's CDR3 is CASSLGSSGTSGGDTQYF. The CDR3 bases are TGCGCCAGCAGCTTGGGTTCTTCCGGGACTAGCGGGGGGGACACGCAGTATTTT.

In regard to this clone: Mismatch with germline at one junction end may stem from a read error. DNA of the CDR3: TGTGCTAGCAGCTTAGTGCGGGTGGAGACCCAGTACTTC. This gives the protein CASSLVRVETQYF. V is TRBV7-7 and J is TRBJ2-5, with D possibly TRBD2 on 5 matching bases. The CDR3 runs 13 residues. Germline-derived CDR1 and CDR2 are SSHAT and FNYEAQ (reference sequence).

The CDR3 DNA sequence: TGCGCCAGCAGTTCCGTAGGCTCACCCCTCCACTTT. This gives the protein CASSSVGSPLHF. The chain has TRBV4-3 and TRBJ1-6; D unclear. In germline, CDR1 is LGHNA, CDR2 YSLEER. Trimming took 6 bases from V and 10 from J, leaving 10 bases between them. The CDR3 contains 12 residues.

The chain links TRBV4-3 to TRBJ1-5; the D is unclear. Germline V CDR1 and CDR2: LGHNA, YSLEER. V was shortened by 0 bases and J by 1 base, with 10 bases between the two germline ends. The CDR3 is 16 amino acids. The CDR3 DNA reads as TGCGCCAGCAGCCAAGATTCCGACACCAGCAATCAGCCCCAGCATTTT. This sequence encodes CASSQDSDTSNQPQHF.

V usage is TRBV6-5 and J usage is TRBJ1-1; D perhaps matches TRBD1 (5 bases). CDR3 length: 15 amino acids. CDR1 and CDR2 (germline): MNHEY, SVGAGI. V was cut by 4 bases and J by 3 bases, with 15 bases left in between. Here the CDR3 reads CASSSVRGGDTEAFF. The CDR3 coding sequence is TGTGCCAGCAGTTCCGTTAGAGGAGGGGACACTGAAGCTTTCTTT.

The chain combines TRBV9 with TRBJ2-7; D perhaps matches TRBD2 (5 bases). CDR1 is SGDLS, CDR2 YYNGEE, per germline. The CDR3 is 12 amino acids. The V and J ends lost 1 base and 3 bases respectively, with 5 bases between them. The CDR3 DNA reads as TGTGCCAGCAGCGTAACTAGCTACGAGCAGTACTTC. Translation gives CASSVTSYEQYF.

This sequence joins TRBV4-3 and TRBJ2-3, with 8 bases matching TRBD1. V dropped 2 bases and J dropped 0; count of bases not matched to a gene: 13. This CDR3 spans 19 amino acids. Germline V gene sequence: CDR1 LGHNA, CDR2 YSLEER. CDR3 nucleotide sequence: TGCGCCAGCAGCCAAACAACGCCGGACAGGGTCTCTAGCACAGATACGCAGTATTTT. It codes for CASSQTTPDRVSSTDTQYF.

This rearrangement joins TRBV18 to TRBJ1-4, with TRBD1 as a possible D gene (5 bases). The ends were cut back, 5 bases at V and 3 bases at J, with 16 bases in the middle. The CDR3 sequence is 16 residues long. Germline CDR1 KGHSH, CDR2 LQKENI. CDR3 DNA: TGTGCCAGCTCAAGGGCCGGGTGGGGCCCTAATGAAAAACTGTTTTTT. This translates into CASSRAGWGPNEKLFF.

In this sample, this clone turned up once. This chain joins TRBV7-3 and TRBJ1-1; D is undetermined. CDR3 length equals 14 residues. Trimming removed 3 bases from V and 1 base from J, with 9 bases in between. The V gene's germline CDR1 is SGHTA and CDR2 FQGTGA. For the CDR3, the DNA is TGTGCCAGCAGCTTGGGCCGTGGGAACACTGAAGCTTTCTTT. This translates into CASSLGRGNTEAFF.

This chain uses TRBV21-1 with TRBJ2-4; TRBD1, the D gene given by the table, was not confirmed from the DNA. TRBV21-1 corresponds to a pseudogene. The CDR3 loop spans 20 amino acids. CDR3 in amino acids: CASSKAPDRGPPLAKNIQYF. The CDR3 DNA sequence: TGTGCCAGCAGCAAAGCGCCGGACAGGGGGCCTCCTCTAGCCAAAAACATTCAGTACTTC.

This sequence joins TRBV6-5 and TRBJ1-1, with D hard to call. The V end lost 2 bases, the J end lost 5 bases, and 9 bases lay between the germline ends. Germline V gene sequence: CDR1 MNHEY, CDR2 SVGAGI. CDR3 length: 13 amino acids. DNA for the CDR3: TGTGCCAGCAGTTACGAGGGTAGGACTGAAGCTTTCTTT. Protein product: CASSYEGRTEAFF.

This clone was counted once. This rearrangement joins TRBV5-1 to TRBJ2-3; TRBD2 matches at 11 bases. The J segment lost 4 bases and the V segment lost 0 bases, leaving 4 bases of the junction unmatched. This CDR3 contains 16 residues. Germline V CDR1 and CDR2: SGHRS, YFSETQ. The CDR3 region has the DNA TGCGCCAGCAGCTTGGAGGCGACTAGCGGGGCAGATACGCAGTATTTT. This sequence encodes CASSLEATSGADTQYF.

V and J are TRBV6-5 and TRBJ2-1; 7 nucleotides match TRBD2. CDR3 size: 15 residues. Germline CDR1 MNHEY, CDR2 SVGAGI. Unmatched junction bases numbered 15, after V lost 6 bases and J lost 10 bases. CDR3 in DNA: TGTGCCAGCAGCCTACGCGCGGGGGAGGGCCGAGAGCAGTTCTTC. Its protein product is CASSLRAGEGREQFF.

J is TRBJ2-7 and V is TRBV18; perhaps TRBD2 as D (5 bases). In germline, CDR1 is KGHSH, CDR2 LQKENI. Trimming removed 5 bases from V and 6 bases from J, with 8 bases in between. The CDR3 has 11 amino acids. In DNA, the CDR3 is TGTGCCAGCTCAATCCGGGGCGAGCAGTACTTC. Protein product: CASSIRGEQYF.

V is TRBV30 and J is TRBJ2-5; D call uncertain. Germline V lookup: CDR1 GTSNPN, CDR2 SVGIG (reference sequence). The CDR3 contains 17 residues. Trimming shortened V by 4 bases and J by 1 base, and 22 bases separated the two germline ends. CDR3 protein: CAWTLVFGQELQETQYF. The CDR3 nucleotides are TGTGCCTGGACCCTCGTTTTTGGGCAGGAGCTCCAAGAGACCCAGTACTTC.

This chain links TRBV18 with TRBJ1-2; 9 nucleotides align to TRBD1. CDR1 KGHSH and CDR2 LQKENI come from the germline V gene. The CDR3 consists of 16 residues. Trimming removed 6 bases from V and 2 bases from J; junction bases left unmatched: 10. CDR3 sequence: CASSPRTGAENYGYTF. Here the CDR3 DNA reads TGTGCCAGCTCTCCCAGGACAGGGGCCGAGAACTATGGCTACACCTTC.